The entry below describes one T cell receptor beta chain. This entry belongs to a study of T cell changes during pregnancy in multiple sclerosis. Germline V gene sequence: CDR1 SGHTA, CDR2 FQGNSA. The J segment lost 3 bases and the V segment lost 6 bases, leaving 11 bases of the junction unmatched. The CDR3 runs 18 residues. Assay: immunoSEQ multiplex PCR; the TCRdb copy retains only in-frame clones and omits some. The sample consists of some 30,000 clones, around 90% of them appearing once. The material was CD4+ T cells from peripheral blood mononuclear cells, obtained in the third trimester of pregnancy. The sequence was obtained from a female donor in good health, enrolled as a control in a pregnancy study. The gene calls are TRBV7-2 and TRBJ2-3; 14 positions agree with TRBD2. CDR3 sequence: CASRQTSGGGGLTDTQYF. The CDR3 region has the DNA TGTGCCAGCAGACAGACTAGCGGGGGGGGTGGGTTAACAGATACGCAGTATTTT.